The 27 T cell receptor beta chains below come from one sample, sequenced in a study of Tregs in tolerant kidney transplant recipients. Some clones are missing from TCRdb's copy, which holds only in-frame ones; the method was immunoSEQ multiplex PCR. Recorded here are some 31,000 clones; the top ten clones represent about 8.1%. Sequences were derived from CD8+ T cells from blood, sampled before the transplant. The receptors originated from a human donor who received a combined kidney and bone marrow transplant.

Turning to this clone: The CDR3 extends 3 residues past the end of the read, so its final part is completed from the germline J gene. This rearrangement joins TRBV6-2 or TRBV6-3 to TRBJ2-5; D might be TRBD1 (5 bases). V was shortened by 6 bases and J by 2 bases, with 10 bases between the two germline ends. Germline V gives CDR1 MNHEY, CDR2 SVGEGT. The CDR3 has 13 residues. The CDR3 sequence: CASRNRTQETQYF. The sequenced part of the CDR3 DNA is TGTGCCAGCAGGAACAGGACGCAAGAGACC.

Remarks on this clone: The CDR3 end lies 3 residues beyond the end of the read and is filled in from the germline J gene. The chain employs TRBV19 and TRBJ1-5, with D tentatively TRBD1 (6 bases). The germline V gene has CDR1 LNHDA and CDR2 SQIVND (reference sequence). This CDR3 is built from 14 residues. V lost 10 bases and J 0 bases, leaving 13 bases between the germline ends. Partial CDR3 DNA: TGTGCCACCCATCCAGGGGTTAGCAATCAGCCC. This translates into CATHPGVSNQP. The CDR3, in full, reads CATHPGVSNQPQHF.

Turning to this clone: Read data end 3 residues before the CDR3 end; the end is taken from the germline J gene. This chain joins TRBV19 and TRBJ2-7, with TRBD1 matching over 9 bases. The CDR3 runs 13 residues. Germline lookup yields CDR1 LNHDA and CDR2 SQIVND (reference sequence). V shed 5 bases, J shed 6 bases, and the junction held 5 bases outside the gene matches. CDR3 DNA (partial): TGTGCCAGTAGTCTGGGACAGGGCCTCGAG. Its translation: CASSLGQGLE. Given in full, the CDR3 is CASSLGQGLEQYF.

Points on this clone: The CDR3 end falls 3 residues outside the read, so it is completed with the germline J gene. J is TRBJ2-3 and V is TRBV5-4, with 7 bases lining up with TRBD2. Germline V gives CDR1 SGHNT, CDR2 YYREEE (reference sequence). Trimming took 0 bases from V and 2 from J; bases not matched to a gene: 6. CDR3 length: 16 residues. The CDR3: CASSLERSGYTDTQYF. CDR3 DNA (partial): TGTGCCAGCAGCTTGGAGCGTAGCGGGTACACAGATACG.

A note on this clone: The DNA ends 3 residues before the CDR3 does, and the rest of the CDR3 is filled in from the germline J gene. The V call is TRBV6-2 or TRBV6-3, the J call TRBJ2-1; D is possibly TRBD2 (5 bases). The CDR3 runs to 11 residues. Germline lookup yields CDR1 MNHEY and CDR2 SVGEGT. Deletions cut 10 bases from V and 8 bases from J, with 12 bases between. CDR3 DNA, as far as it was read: TGTGCCACCTGGACTGTGGATGAG. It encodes CATWTVDE. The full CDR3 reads CATWTVDEQFF.

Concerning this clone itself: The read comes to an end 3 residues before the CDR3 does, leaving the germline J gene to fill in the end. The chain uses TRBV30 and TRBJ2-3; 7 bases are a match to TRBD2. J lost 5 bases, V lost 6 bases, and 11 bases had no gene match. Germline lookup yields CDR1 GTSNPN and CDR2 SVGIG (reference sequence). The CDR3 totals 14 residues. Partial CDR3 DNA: TGTGCCTGCCCCCGGGCGGGAGTGGGAGATACG. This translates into CACPRAGVGDT. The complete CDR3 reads CACPRAGVGDTQYF.

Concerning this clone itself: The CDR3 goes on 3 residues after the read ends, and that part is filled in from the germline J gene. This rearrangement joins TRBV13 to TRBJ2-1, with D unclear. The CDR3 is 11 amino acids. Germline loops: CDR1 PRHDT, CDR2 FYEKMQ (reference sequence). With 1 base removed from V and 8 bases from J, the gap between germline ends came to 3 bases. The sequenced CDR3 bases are TGTGCCAGCAGCTTAGACTATGAG. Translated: CASSLDYE. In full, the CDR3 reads CASSLDYEQFF.

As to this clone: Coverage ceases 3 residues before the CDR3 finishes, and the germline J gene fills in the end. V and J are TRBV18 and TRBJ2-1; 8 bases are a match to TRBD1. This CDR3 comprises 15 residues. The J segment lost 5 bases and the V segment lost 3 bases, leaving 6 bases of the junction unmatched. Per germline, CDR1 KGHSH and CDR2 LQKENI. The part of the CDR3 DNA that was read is TGTGCCAGCTCACCTTTCGGGACAGGAGACAATGAG. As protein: CASSPFGTGDNE. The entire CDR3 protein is CASSPFGTGDNEQFF.

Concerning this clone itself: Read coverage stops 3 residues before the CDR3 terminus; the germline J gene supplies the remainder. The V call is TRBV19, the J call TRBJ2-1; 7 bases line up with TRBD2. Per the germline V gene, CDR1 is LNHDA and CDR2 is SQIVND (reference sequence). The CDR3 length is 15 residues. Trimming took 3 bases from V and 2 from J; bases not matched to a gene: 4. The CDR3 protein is CASSIGGYPYNEQFF. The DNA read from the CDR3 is TGTGCCAGTAGTATCGGGGGGTACCCCTACAATGAG.

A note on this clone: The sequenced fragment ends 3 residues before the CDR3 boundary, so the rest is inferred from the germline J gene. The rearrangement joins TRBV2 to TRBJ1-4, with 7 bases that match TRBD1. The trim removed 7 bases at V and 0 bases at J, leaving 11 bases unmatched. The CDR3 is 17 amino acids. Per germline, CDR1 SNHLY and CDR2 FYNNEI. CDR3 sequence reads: CASIFSEGAATNEKLFF. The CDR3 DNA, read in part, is TGTGCCAGCATCTTCTCCGAGGGGGCTGCAACTAATGAAAAA.

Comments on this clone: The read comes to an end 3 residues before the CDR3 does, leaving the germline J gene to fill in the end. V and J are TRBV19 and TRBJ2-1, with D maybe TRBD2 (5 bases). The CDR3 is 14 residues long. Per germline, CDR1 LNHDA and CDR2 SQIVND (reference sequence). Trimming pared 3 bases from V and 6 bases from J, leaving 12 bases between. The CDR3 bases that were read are TGTGCCAGTAGTATTTCACGGAGCGGCAATGAG. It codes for CASSISRSGNE. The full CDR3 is CASSISRSGNEQFF.

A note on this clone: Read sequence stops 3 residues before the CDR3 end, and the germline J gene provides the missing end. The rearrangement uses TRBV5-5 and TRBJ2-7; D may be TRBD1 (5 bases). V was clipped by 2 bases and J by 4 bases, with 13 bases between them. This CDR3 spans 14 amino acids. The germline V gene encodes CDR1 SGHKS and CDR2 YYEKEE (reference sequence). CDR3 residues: CASSLYSRAYEQYF. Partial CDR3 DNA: TGTGCCAGCAGCTTATACTCCAGGGCGTACGAG.

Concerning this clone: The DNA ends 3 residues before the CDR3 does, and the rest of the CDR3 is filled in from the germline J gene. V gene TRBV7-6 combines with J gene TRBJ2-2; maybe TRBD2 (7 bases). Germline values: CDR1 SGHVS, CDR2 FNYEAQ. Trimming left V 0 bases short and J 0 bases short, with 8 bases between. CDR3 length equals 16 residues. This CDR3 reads CASSLAGGPNTGELFF. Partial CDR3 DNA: TGTGCCAGCAGCTTAGCGGGGGGGCCGAACACCGGGGAG.

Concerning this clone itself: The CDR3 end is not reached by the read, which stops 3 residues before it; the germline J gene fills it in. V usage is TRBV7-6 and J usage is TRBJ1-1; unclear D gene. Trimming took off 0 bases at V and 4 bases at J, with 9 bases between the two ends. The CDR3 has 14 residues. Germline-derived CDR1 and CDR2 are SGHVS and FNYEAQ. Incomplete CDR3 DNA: TGTGCCAGCAGCTTAGCAGGCGGAGGCACTGAA. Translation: CASSLAGGGTE. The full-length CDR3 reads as CASSLAGGGTEAFF. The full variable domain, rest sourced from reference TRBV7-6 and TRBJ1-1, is GAGVSQSPRYKVTKRGQDVALRCDPISGHVSLYWYRQALGQGPEFLTYFNYEAQQDKSGLPNDRFSAERPEGSISTLTIQRTEQRDSAMYRCASSLAGGGTEAFFGQGTRLTVV.

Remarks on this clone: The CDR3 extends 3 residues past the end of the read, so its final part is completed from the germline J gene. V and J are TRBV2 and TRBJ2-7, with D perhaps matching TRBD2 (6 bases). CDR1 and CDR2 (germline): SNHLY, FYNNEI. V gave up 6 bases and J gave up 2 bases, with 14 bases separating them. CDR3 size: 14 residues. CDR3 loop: CASRISGLTYEQYF. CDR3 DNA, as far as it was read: TGTGCCAGCAGAATCTCGGGACTCACCTACGAG. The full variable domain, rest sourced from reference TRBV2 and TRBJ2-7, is EPEVTQTPSHQVTQMGQEVILRCVPISNHLYFYWYRQILGQKVEFLVSFYNNEISEKSEIFDDQFSVERPDGSNFTLKIRSTKLEDSAMYFCASRISGLTYEQYFGPGTRLTVT.

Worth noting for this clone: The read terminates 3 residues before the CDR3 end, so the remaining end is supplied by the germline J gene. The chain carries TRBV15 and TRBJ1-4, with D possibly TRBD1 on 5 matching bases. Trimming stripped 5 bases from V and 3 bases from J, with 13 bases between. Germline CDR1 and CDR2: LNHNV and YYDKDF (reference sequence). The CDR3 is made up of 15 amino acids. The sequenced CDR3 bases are TGTGCCACCAGCGTAACTCGACAGCCTAATGAAAAA. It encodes CATSVTRQPNEK. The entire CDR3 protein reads CATSVTRQPNEKLFF.

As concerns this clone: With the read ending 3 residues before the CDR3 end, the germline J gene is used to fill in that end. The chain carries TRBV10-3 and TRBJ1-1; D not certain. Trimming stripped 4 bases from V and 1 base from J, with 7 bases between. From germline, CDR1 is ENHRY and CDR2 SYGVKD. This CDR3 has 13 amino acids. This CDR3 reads CAISVDWNTEAFF. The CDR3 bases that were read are TGTGCCATCAGTGTCGACTGGAACACTGAA.

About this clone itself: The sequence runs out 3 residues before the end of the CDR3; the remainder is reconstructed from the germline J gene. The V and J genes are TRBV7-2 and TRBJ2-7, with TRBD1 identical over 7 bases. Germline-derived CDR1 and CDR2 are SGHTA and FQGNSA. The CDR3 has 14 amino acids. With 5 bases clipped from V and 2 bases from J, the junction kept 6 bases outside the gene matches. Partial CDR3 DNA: TGTGCCAGCAGCGACCCCGGGACAGCCTACGAG. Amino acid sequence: CASSDPGTAYE. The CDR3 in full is CASSDPGTAYEQYF.

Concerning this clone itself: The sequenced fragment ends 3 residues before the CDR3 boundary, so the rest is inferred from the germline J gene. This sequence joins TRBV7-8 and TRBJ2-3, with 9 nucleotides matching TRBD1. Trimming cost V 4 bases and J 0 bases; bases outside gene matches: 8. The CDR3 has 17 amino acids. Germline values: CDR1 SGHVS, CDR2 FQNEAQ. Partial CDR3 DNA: TGTGCCAGCAGCTCTAACCCGACAGGGGGAAGCACAGATACG. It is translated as CASSSNPTGGSTDT. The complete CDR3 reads CASSSNPTGGSTDTQYF.

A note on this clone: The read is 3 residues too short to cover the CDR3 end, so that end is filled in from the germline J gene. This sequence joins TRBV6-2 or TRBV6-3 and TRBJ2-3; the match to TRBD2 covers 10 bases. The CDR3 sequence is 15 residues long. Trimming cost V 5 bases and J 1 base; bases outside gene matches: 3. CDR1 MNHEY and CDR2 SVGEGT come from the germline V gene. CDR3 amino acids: CASSTLAGRTDTQYF. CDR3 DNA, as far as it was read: TGTGCCAGCAGTACACTAGCGGGGCGCACAGATACG.

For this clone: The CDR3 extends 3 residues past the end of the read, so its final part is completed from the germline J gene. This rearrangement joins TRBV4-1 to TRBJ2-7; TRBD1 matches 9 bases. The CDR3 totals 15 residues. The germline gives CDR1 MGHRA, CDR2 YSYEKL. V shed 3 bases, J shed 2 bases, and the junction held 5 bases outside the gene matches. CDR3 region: CASSHGTGSTYEQYF. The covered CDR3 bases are TGCGCCAGCAGCCACGGGACAGGGTCGACCTACGAG.

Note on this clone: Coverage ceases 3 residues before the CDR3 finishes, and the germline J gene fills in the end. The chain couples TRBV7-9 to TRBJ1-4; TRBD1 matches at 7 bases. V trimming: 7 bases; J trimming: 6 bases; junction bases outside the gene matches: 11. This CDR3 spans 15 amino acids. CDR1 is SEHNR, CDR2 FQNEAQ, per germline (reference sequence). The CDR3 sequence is CASTDLRQGYEKLFF. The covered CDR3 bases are TGTGCCAGCACCGACTTGCGACAGGGTTATGAAAAA.

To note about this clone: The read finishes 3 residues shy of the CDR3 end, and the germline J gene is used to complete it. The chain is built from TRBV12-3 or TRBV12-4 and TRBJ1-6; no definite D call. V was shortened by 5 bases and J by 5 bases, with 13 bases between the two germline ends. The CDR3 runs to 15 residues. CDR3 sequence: CASSHSLKHNSPLHF. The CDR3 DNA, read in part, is TGTGCCAGCAGTCACAGTCTAAAGCATAATTCACCC.

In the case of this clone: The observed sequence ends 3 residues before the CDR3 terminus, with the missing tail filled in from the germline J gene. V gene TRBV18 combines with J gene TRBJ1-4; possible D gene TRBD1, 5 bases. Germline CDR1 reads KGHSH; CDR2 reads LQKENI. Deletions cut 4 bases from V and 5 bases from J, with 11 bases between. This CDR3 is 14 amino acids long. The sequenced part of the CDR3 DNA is TGTGCCAGCTCACAGGGGAACCCCAATGAAAAA. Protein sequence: CASSQGNPNEK. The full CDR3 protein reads CASSQGNPNEKLFF.

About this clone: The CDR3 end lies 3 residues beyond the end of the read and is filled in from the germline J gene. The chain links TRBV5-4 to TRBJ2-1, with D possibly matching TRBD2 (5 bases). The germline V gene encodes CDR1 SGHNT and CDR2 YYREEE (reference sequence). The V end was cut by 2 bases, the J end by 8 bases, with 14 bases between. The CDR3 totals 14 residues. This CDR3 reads CASSLGGPLDEQFF. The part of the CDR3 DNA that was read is TGTGCCAGCAGCTTAGGCGGGCCATTGGATGAG.

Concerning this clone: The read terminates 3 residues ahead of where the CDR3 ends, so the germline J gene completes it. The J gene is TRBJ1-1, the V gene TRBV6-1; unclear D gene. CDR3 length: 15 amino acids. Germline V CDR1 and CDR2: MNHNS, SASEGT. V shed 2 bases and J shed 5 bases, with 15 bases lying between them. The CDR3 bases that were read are TGTGCCAGCAGTGAAAGGCCCGGGGAGGCAACTGAA. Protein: CASSERPGEATE. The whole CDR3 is CASSERPGEATEAFF.

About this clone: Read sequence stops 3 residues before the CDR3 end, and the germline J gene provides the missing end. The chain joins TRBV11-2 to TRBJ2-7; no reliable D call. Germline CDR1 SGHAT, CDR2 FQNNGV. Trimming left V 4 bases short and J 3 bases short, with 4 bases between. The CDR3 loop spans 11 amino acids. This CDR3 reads CASSSIYEQYF. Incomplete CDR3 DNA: TGTGCCAGCAGCTCCATCTACGAG. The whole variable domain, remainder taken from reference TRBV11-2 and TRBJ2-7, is EAGVAQSPRYKIIEKRQSVAFWCNPISGHATLYWYQQILGQGPKLLIQFQNNGVVDDSQLPKDRFSAERLKGVDSTLKIQPAKLEDSAVYLCASSSIYEQYFGPGTRLTVT.